This T cell receptor beta chain was identified in a study of T-cell memory formation after mild COVID-19 (dated by TCRdb to the early 2020s). Context from the whole study: Most TCR sequence clusters were specific to one of the two donors. Longitudinal TCRalpha and TCRbeta repertoire sequencing tracked T-cell clones expanding and contracting after mild COVID-19 in two donors. The cohort comprised two young, previously healthy adult volunteers, one female and one male.

General conclusions and limits of the study: Contracting CD4+ clones turned up mainly in the CM and EM memory subsets, whereas EMRA was where CD8+ clones were enriched. The study covered only a couple of mild cases, and larger cohorts including severe cases with pre-infection samples were considered necessary. Some responding clones were detected in pre-infection memory, suggesting pre-existing cross-reactive memory T cells joined the SARS-CoV-2 response. From day 15 to 85, contracting clones showed balanced CD4/CD8 phenotypes, whereas a second wave of clones that expanded from day 15 to 37 leaned towards CD4+. SARS-CoV-2 specificity of the second-wave clones peaking on day 37 was not confirmed.

Sequencing was performed on an Illumina NovaSeq 6000. Using 5'RACE with constant-segment primers, TCRalpha and TCRbeta cDNA libraries were constructed, with sample barcodes and unique molecular identifiers added in the process. RNA was extracted from every sample with Trizol reagent. Amplification of the libraries took two PCR steps, and the second step added a second sample barcode plus Illumina TruSeq adapters. Sequencing of the libraries was done on an Illumina NovaSeq, producing 2 x 150 bp paired-end reads. The authors processed their data as follows. Reads were demultiplexed and collapsed into UMI-guided consensus sequences with migec v1.2.7. Using mixcr v2.1.11, the UMI consensuses were aligned to TRA and TRB V and J templates and assembled into clonotypes. A clonotype was counted as expanded or contracted only if both edgeR and NoisET called the change significant, with noise models trained on biological replicates. edgeR calls used a false discovery rate-adjusted p below 0.01 and a log2 fold-change threshold of 1. As an exploratory analysis of dynamics, PCA with hierarchical clustering was applied to max-normalized trajectories of the 1000 most abundant clonotypes. The CD4 or CD8 phenotype of responding clones was assigned using the separately sequenced CD4+ and CD8+ repertoires. TCRdb applied fastp at Q25 and MiXCR to the public reads, then kept only in-frame beta chains. Rows merge per CDR3 protein into single entries with the most common DNA and genes. The V and J calls, along with clone size, are taken from TCRdb and not from the paper's own processing. A total of roughly 510,000 distinct CDR3 sequences appear in this sample, 17% of them only once. The ten top clones hold about 8.1% of the sample.

PBMCs were isolated by Ficoll-Paque density gradient centrifugation. Turning to this clonotype: Its antigen is still unknown. No base quality information exists; no much larger clone differs at one position.

Sequenced input: PBMCs or a T cell subset sorted from them (not recorded which). The receptor comes from an adult woman who had mild COVID-19 (a few samples of this study predate the infection). The sample titles of this study are shuffled in the database, so cell type and time point are left out; the donor was told from shared clones.

The CDR3 region has the sequence CASSQDGETGGVGNTIYF. The nucleotides read TGCGCCAGCAGCCAAGATGGGGAAACAGGGGGAGTTGGAAACACCATATATTTT. The sequence joins TRBV4-3 to TRBJ1-3; a stretch of 8 junction bases matches TRBD1. The CDR3 covers 18 residues, taking in both the cysteine and the phenylalanine. Only CDR3 DNA is held: 54 bases, read in frame from base 1. Relative to germline, V is missing 0 bases and J is missing 3 bases, with 10 bases of the junction outside any gene match. CDR1 and CDR2 are read off the germline V gene as LGHNA and YSLEER.